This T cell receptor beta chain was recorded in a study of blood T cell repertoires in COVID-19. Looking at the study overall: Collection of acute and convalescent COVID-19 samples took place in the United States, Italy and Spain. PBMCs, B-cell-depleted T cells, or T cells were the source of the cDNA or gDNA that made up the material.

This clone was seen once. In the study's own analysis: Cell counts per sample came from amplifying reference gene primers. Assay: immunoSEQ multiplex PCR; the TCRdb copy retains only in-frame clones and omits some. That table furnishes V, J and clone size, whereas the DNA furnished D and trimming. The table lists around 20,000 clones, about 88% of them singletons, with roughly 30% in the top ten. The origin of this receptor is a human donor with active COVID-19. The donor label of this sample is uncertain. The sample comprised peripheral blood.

The CDR3, as DNA: TGCAGCGTTGAAGTATGGGACAGTAAGTACAATGAGCAGTTCTTC. Amino acids: CSVEVWDSKYNEQFF. The chain has TRBV29-1 and TRBJ2-1, with 7 positions matching TRBD1. Per germline, CDR1 SQVTM and CDR2 ANQGSEA. J was trimmed by 4 bases and V by 1 base; bases with no gene match: 7. The CDR3 is 15 amino acids.